Shown below are 2 T cell receptor beta chains from a single sample sequenced in a study of cytomegalovirus exposure and HLA in healthy donors. The PCR had 60 Vbeta and 13 Jbeta primers. Profiling relied on immunoSEQ multiplex PCR, and the TCRdb table lists in-frame clones only, not all of them. Of about 200,000 clones listed, roughly 68% are singletons. The sequenced sample was PBMCs. All receptors derive from a woman aged 25 to 45 in good health and CMV-seronegative.

This rearrangement joins TRBV6-5 to TRBJ2-3; the D gene is possibly TRBD2 (6 bases). CDR3 size: 13 residues. V dropped 10 bases and J dropped 0 bases, with 11 bases sitting between them. Germline values: CDR1 MNHEY, CDR2 SVGAGI. The CDR3: CAITGTSTDTQYF. CDR3 DNA sequence: TGTGCCATAACCGGGACTAGCACAGATACGCAGTATTTT.

The V call is TRBV29-1, the J call TRBJ2-2; TRBD1 aligns across 10 bases. Trimming at V came to 5 bases and at J to 5 bases, leaving 8 bases not matched to a gene. The CDR3 extends over 15 amino acids. CDR1 SQVTM and CDR2 ANQGSEA come from the germline V gene. CDR3 region: CSVLTGGAHTGELFF. The CDR3 DNA reads as TGCAGCGTTTTGACAGGGGGCGCGCATACCGGGGAGCTGTTTTTT.